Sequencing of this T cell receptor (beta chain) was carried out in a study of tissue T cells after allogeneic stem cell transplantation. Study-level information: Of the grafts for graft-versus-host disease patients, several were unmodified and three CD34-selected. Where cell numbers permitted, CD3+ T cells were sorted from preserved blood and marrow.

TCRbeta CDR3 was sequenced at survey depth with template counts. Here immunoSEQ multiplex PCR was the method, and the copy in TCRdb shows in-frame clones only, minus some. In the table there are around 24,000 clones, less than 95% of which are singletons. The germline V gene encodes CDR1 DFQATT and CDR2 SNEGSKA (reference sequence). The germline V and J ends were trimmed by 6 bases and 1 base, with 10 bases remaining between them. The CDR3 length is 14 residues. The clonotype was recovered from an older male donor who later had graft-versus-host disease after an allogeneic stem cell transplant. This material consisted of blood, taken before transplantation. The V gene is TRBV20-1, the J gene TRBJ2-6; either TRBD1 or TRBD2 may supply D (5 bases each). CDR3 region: CSASGGSGANVLTF. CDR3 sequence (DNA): TGCAGTGCAAGTGGGGGTTCTGGGGCCAACGTCCTGACTTTC.